The 18 T cell receptor beta chains listed next were all sequenced from one sample in a study of immune characterization of retroperitoneal liposarcoma. TCRdb reprocessed the PCR reads via MiXCR and lists one record per CDR3 protein. The table has 1,000 to 1,500 distinct CDR3 sequences, 42% seen once. Sequencing was performed on tumor tissue. All receptors come from a male donor with retroperitoneal liposarcoma.

In this sample, this clonotype turned up once. The chain has TRBV27 and TRBJ2-4; D assignment may be TRBD1 or TRBD2 (5 bases each). The CDR3 is 13 residues long. Germline values: CDR1 MNHEY, CDR2 SMNVEV (reference sequence). V lost 10 bases, J lost 4 bases, and 14 bases lay in between. The DNA for the CDR3 is TGTGCCACCTCATCAGGGAGTAAAAACATTCAGTACTTC. Encoded protein: CATSSGSKNIQYF.

The gene calls are TRBV5-1 and TRBJ2-3; D perhaps matches TRBD2 (6 bases). Germline-derived CDR1 and CDR2 are SGHRS and YFSETQ. V lost 4 bases and J lost 1, with 13 bases in between. The CDR3 is made up of 15 amino acids. The CDR3 spells CASSSIGGGTDTQYF. In DNA form, the CDR3 reads TGCGCCAGCAGCAGTATCGGCGGGGGCACAGATACGCAGTATTTT.

Within the sample, this clonotype is large. The chain carries TRBV7-2 and TRBJ2-1, with D tentatively TRBD2 (6 bases). The assigned J gene may be wrong: the sequence end matches TRBJ2-7 better. This CDR3 has 15 residues. Germline V CDR1 and CDR2: SGHTA, FQGNSA. The CDR3 reads CASSLDGGAYNEQYF. DNA for the CDR3: TGTGCCAGCAGCTTAGATGGCGGGGCCTACAATGAGCAGTACTTC.

V gene TRBV6-1 combines with J gene TRBJ2-3, with 8 bases identical to TRBD2. Germline lookup yields CDR1 MNHNS and CDR2 SASEGT. The ends lost 5 bases at V and 0 bases at J; junction bases unmatched: 4. The CDR3 is 15 amino acids. DNA for the CDR3: TGTGCCAGCAGTACCACTAGCGGAAGCACAGATACGCAGTATTTT. Translation: CASSTTSGSTDTQYF.

In the case of this clonotype: Being one base from a much bigger clone, this may be a read error. V is TRBV12-5 and J is TRBJ2-5; D unresolved. Trimming stripped 5 bases from V and 1 base from J, with 8 bases between. CDR1 is LGHNT and CDR2 is FRNRAP in the germline V gene. The CDR3 covers 13 residues. The CDR3 bases are TGTGCTAGTGGTCCCTCACGCCAAGAGACCCAGTACTTC. As protein: CASGPSRQETQYF.

In this sample, this clonotype turned up a few times. This sequence joins TRBV7-2 and TRBJ2-5; TRBD2 might be the D (6 bases). With the DNA end fitting TRBJ2-1 better, the J assignment may be wrong. The CDR3 runs 15 residues. The germline gives CDR1 SGHTA, CDR2 FQGNSA. The CDR3 is CASTTSRDSQETQFF. CDR3 nucleotide sequence: TGTGCCAGCACCACTTCGCGGGACTCCCAAGAGACCCAGTTCTTC.

This clonotype is judged medium-sized (0.01 to 0.1%). The rearrangement joins TRBV6-6 to TRBJ2-3; 7 nucleotides align to TRBD2. Germline lookup yields CDR1 MNHNY and CDR2 SVGAGI (reference sequence). Trimming cost V 8 bases and J 11 bases; bases outside gene matches: 16. The CDR3 extends over 14 amino acids. The CDR3 sequence is CASAGGAGVQEQYF. Here the CDR3 DNA reads TGTGCCAGCGCTGGTGGGGCGGGAGTTCAGGAGCAGTATTTT.

The V gene is TRBV6-1, the J gene TRBJ2-1; 10 bases are a match to TRBD1. The closer fit of TRBJ2-5 to the DNA end suggests the J call may be wrong. The germline gives CDR1 MNHNS, CDR2 SASEGT. The CDR3 loop spans 16 amino acids. CDR3 DNA sequence: TGTGCCAGCAGTGAGGGACAGGGGAGGTTGGAAGAGACCCAGTACTTC. Its translation: CASSEGQGRLEETQYF.

A remark on this clonotype: At one end the junction does not follow the germline gene, possibly because of a read error. The rearrangement links TRBV6-1 to TRBJ2-1; D might be TRBD2 (5 bases). The germline CDR1 and CDR2 sequences are MNHNS and SASEGT. The CDR3 runs 12 residues. CDR3 bases: TGTGCCAGCGGCCCGGCTGGGGAGCTACCGTACTTC. It translates to CASGPAGELPYF.

This clonotype was counted a few times. V is TRBV6-1 and J is TRBJ1-5; D remains unclear. The CDR3 length is 15 residues. CDR1 MNHNS and CDR2 SASEGT come from the germline V gene. The V and J ends lost 6 bases and 2 bases respectively, with 14 bases between them. This chain's CDR3 is CASRGWREGNQPQHF. The CDR3 DNA is TGTGCCAGCAGAGGGTGGCGGGAGGGCAATCAGCCCCAGCATTTT.

In this sample, this clonotype turned up once. The CDR3, as DNA: TGTGCCAGCAGTGACCCGGGGGGGGAGCAGTTCTTC. Its protein is CASSDPGGEQFF. The chain combines TRBV6-8 with TRBJ2-1; TRBD2 aligns across 8 bases. This CDR3 is 12 amino acids long. With V trimmed by 5 bases and J by 10 bases, 4 bases remained unmatched. Germline lookup yields CDR1 MNHGY and CDR2 SAAAGT.

This clonotype is large. V gene TRBV6-6 combines with J gene TRBJ2-1; 7 bases align to TRBD2. The CDR3 covers 15 residues. V lost 2 bases to trimming and J lost 13 bases; unmatched junction nucleotides: 14. Germline V gives CDR1 MNHNY, CDR2 SVGAGI (reference sequence). CDR3 sequence reads: CASSYQAGGGRTQFF. In DNA form, the CDR3 reads TGTGCCAGCAGTTACCAGGCCGGGGGAGGGAGGACCCAGTTCTTC.

By sample fraction, this clonotype is large. V usage is TRBV6-1 and J usage is TRBJ2-7, with D possibly called TRBD1 or TRBD2 (5 bases each). Germline CDR1 MNHNS, CDR2 SASEGT. V gave up 1 base and J gave up 0 bases, with 13 bases separating them. CDR3 length: 16 residues. CDR3 DNA sequence: TGTGCCAGCAGTGAAGAGGGGCCAGGGAGCTCCTACGAGCAGTACTTC. It translates to CASSEEGPGSSYEQYF.

The J gene is TRBJ2-5, the V gene TRBV12-3 or TRBV12-4; 9 positions agree with TRBD1. V gave up 8 bases and J gave up 4 bases; unmatched junction bases: 5. The CDR3 consists of 13 residues. CDR3 nucleotides: TGTGCCAGCGGGACAGGGTTGAGAGAGACCCAGTACTTC. Residues: CASGTGLRETQYF.

This clonotype was seen more than once but under ten times. J is TRBJ2-1 and V is TRBV6-1; the match to TRBD2 covers 10 bases. CDR3 length equals 15 residues. The germline gives CDR1 MNHNS, CDR2 SASEGT. V was pared by 3 bases and J by 8 bases, with 7 bases of the junction left unmatched. This chain's CDR3 is CASSDKRGGGDEQFF. As DNA, the CDR3 is TGTGCCAGCAGTGATAAGCGGGGGGGCGGGGATGAGCAGTTCTTC.

By share of the sample, this clonotype is hyperexpanded (1% or more). The gene calls are TRBV11-2 and TRBJ2-5; 7 bases map to TRBD1. The J call may not be correct, given that the DNA end is closer to TRBJ2-1. The length of the CDR3 is 14 residues. Germline CDR1 is SGHAT and CDR2 is FQNNGV. The CDR3 DNA reads TGTGCCAGCAGCTCCGGACAGGTCCAAGAGACCCAGTTCTTC. It translates to CASSSGQVQETQFF.

The chain combines TRBV3-1 with TRBJ2-2, with D unclear. The V end was cut by 3 bases, the J end by 2 bases, with 7 bases between. Germline-derived CDR1 and CDR2 are LGHDT and YNNKEL (reference sequence). There are 14 residues in the CDR3. CDR3 amino acids: CASSHGSNTGELFF. The CDR3 nucleotides read TGTGCCAGCAGCCATGGGTCAAACACCGGGGAGCTGTTTTTT.

In its sample, this clonotype ranks as medium-sized (0.01 to 0.1%). For the CDR3, the DNA is TGTGCCAGCAGTTACCGCAGGGGCTACGAGCAGTTCTTC. It specifies CASSYRRGYEQFF. The chain recombines TRBV6-1 with TRBJ2-1; D perhaps matches TRBD1 (6 bases). In germline, CDR1 is MNHNS, CDR2 SASEGT. The CDR3 is 13 amino acids. The V gene lost 5 bases and the J gene lost 10 bases, with 15 bases spanning the gap.